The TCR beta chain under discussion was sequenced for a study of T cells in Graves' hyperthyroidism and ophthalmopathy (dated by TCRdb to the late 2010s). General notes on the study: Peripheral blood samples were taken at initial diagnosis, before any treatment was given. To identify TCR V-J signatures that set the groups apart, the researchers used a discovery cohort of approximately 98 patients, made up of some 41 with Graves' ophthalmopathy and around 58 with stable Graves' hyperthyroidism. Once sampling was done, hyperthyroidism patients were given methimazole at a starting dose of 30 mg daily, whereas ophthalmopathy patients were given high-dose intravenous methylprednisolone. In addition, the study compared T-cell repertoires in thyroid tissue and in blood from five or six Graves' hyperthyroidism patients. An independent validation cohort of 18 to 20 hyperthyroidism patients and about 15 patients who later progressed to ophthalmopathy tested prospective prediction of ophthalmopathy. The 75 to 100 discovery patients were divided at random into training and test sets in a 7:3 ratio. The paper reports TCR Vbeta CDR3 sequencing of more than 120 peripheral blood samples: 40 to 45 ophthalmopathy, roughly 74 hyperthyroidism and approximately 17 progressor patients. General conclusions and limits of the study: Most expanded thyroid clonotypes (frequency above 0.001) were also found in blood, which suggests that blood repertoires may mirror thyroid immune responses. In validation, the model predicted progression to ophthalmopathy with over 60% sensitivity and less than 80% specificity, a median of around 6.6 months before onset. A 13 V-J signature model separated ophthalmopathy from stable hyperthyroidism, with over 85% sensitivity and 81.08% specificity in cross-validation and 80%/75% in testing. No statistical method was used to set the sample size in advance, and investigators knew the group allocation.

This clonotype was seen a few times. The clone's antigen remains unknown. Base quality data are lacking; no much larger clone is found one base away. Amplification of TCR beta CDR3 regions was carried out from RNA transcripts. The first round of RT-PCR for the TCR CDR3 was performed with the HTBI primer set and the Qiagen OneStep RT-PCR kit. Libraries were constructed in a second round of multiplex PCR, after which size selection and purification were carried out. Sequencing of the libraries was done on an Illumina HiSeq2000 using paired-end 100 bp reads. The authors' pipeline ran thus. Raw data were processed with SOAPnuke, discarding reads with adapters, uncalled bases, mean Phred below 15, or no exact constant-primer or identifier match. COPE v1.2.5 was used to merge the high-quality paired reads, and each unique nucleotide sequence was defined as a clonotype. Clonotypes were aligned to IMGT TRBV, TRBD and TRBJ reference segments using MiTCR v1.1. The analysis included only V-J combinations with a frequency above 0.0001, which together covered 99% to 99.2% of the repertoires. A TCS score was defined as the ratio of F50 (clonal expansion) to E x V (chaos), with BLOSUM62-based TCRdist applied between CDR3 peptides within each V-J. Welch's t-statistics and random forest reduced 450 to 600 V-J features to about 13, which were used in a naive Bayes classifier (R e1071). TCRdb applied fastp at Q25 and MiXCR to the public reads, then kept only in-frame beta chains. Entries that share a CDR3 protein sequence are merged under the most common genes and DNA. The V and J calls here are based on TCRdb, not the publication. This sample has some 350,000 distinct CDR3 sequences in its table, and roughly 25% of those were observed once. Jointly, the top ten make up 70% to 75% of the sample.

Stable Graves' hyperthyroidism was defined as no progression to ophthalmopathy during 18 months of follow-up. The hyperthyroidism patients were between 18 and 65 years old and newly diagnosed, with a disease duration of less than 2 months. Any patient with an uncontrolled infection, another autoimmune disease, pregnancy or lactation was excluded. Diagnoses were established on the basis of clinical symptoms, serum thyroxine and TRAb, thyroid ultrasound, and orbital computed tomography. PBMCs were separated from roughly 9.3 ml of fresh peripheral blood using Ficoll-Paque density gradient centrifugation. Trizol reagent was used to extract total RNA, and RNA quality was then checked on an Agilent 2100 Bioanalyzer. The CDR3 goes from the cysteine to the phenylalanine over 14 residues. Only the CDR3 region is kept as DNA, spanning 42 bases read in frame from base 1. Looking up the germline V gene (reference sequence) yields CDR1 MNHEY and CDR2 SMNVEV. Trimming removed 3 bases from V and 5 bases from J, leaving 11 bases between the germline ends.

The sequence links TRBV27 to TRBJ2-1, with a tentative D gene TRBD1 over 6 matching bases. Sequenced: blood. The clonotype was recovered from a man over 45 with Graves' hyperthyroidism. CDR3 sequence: CASSFTGINNEQFF. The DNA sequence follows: TGTGCCAGCAGTTTCACAGGGATAAACAATGAGCAGTTCTTC.